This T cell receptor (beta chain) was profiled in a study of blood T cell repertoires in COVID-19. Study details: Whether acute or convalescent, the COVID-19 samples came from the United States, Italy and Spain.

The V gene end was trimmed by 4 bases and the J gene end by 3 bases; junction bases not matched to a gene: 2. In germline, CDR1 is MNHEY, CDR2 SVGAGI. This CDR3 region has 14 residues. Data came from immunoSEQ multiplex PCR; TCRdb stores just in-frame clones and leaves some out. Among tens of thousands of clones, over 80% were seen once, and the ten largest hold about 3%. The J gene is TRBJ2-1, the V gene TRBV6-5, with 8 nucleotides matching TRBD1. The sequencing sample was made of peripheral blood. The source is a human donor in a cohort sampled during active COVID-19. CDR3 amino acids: CASSSGGFYNEQFF. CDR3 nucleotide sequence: TGTGCCAGCAGTTCAGGGGGCTTCTACAATGAGCAGTTCTTC.